This T cell receptor (beta chain) was retrieved from a study of blood T cell repertoires in COVID-19. Study-level background: Italy, Spain and the United States were the sources of the convalescent and acute COVID-19 samples. The cDNA or gDNA used as material had been derived from T cells, B-cell-depleted T cells, or PBMCs.

Only one count was recorded for this clone. The CDR3 has 17 residues. J lost 12 bases, V lost 0 bases, and 9 bases had no gene match. Germline V gene data show CDR1 as SGHAT and CDR2 as FQNNGV. As originally analysed: Estimates of nucleated cell counts were drawn from the amplification of reference gene primers. TCRdb's table, derived via immunoSEQ multiplex PCR, lists solely in-frame clones and lacks some. The V and J calls and the clone size are those of that table, but D and trimming were determined from the DNA. This repertoire shows some 120,000 clones, 80% to 90% found once; its top ten account for under 6%.

The chain is built from TRBV11-2 and TRBJ1-6; TRBD1 matches 12 bases. This TCR derives from a man older than 75 with active or convalescent COVID-19. The sequencing sample was made of peripheral blood. The CDR3 DNA is TGTGCCAGCAGCTTAGATTTCGGGGGGACAGGGGGCGGACCCCTCCACTTT. Translated, it gives CASSLDFGGTGGGPLHF.